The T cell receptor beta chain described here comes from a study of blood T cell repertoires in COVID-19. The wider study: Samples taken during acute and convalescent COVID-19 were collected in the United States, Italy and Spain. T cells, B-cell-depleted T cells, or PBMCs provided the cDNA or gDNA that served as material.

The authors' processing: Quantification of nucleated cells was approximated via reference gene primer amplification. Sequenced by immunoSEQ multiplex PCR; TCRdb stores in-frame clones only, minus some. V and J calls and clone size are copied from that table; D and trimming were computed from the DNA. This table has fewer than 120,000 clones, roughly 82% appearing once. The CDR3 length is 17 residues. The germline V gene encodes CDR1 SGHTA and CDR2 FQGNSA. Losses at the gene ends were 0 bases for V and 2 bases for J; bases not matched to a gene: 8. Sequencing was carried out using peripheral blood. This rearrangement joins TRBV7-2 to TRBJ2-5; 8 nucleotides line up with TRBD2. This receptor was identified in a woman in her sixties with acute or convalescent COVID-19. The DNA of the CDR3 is TGTGCCAGCAGCTTAGCGTTTGCGGGGGGACAACAAGAGACCCAGTACTTC. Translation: CASSLAFAGGQQETQYF.